This TCR beta chain was captured in a study of T cell repertoires in cytomegalovirus infection. This CDR3 comprises 13 residues. Germline V gene lookup returns CDR1 SQVTM and CDR2 ANQGSEA. V shed 6 bases and J 8 bases; nucleotides not matched to a gene: 10. TCRdb used MiXCR to reprocess the reads, holding one entry per CDR3 protein. Of about a million distinct CDR3 sequences listed, roughly a third were seen once; the top ten hold roughly 12%. Remarks on this clonotype: What it binds is not known.

The source is a human donor in good health (CMV status not recorded). Some clones in this sample may be carry-over from other donors' samples. The genes are TRBV29-1 and TRBJ1-2; TRBD1 aligns across 9 bases. The sequences come from cultured CD8+ T cells from PBMCs, collected from culture after CMV antigen stimulation. The CDR3 DNA reads TGCAGCGTGCTAACAGGGGGCGCGACGGGCTACACCTTC. Encoded protein: CSVLTGGATGYTF.